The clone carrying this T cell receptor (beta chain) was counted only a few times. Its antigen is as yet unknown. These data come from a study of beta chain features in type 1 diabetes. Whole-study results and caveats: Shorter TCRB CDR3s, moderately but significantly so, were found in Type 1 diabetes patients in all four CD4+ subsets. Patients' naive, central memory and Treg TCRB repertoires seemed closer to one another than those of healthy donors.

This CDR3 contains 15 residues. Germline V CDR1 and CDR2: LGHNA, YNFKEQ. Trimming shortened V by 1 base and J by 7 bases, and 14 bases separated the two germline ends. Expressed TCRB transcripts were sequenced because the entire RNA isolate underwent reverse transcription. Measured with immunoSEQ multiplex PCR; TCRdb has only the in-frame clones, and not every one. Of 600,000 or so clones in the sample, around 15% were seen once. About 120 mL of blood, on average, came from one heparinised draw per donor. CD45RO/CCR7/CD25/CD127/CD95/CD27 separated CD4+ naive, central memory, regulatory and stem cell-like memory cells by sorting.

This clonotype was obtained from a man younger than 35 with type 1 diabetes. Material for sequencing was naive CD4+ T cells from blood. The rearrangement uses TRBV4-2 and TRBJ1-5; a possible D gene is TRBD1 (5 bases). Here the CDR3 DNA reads TGTGCCAGCAGCCAAGCAGGAGGACAAGGCCAGCCCCAGCATTTT. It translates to CASSQAGGQGQPQHF.